What follows are 5 T cell receptor beta chains derived from one specimen sequenced in a study of T cells in localized non-small cell lung cancer. Only in-frame clones appear in the TCRdb table, and some are missing; sequencing was by immunoSEQ multiplex PCR. Of roughly 38,000 clones listed, 75% to 90% are singletons. This sample comprised peripheral blood mononuclear cells, obtained before any cancer treatment. Source of these receptors: a male donor aged 60 or over with stage II lung adenocarcinoma.

The J gene is TRBJ1-2, the V gene TRBV29-1, with a tentative D call TRBD1 (5 bases). CDR3 length: 15 residues. The germline V and J ends were trimmed by 3 bases and 4 bases, with 18 bases remaining between them. Germline lookup yields CDR1 SQVTM and CDR2 ANQGSEA. CDR3 loop: CSVDPQGAIGYGYTF. The CDR3 DNA sequence: TGCAGCGTTGATCCACAAGGGGCTATTGGCTATGGCTACACCTTC.

With respect to this clone: The sample holds other DNA sequences that translate to the same CDR3. The gene calls are TRBV28 and TRBJ1-4, with D perhaps matching TRBD1 (5 bases). V lost 4 bases and J lost 0, with 6 bases in between. The CDR3 has 14 residues. Germline lookup yields CDR1 MDHEN and CDR2 SYDVKM. DNA for the CDR3: TGTGCCAGCAGTTGGGGCGCAACTAATGAAAAACTGTTTTTT. This gives the protein CASSWGATNEKLFF.

The chain is built from TRBV6-1 and TRBJ1-2; D unresolved. The CDR3 spans 12 residues. The V end was cut by 7 bases, the J end by 3 bases, with 9 bases between. The germline CDR1 and CDR2 sequences are MNHNS and SASEGT. The DNA for the CDR3 is TGTGCCAGCATGGCAGATTACTATGGCTACACCTTC. Translated: CASMADYYGYTF.

This chain connects TRBV7-6 to TRBJ2-1; 10 bases are shared with TRBD2. V was pared by 5 bases and J by 4 bases, with 8 bases of the junction left unmatched. The CDR3 loop spans 16 amino acids. The germline V gene has CDR1 SGHVS and CDR2 FNYEAQ. This CDR3 is CASSPQPGLAYNEQFF. The CDR3 DNA reads as TGTGCCAGCAGCCCACAACCGGGACTAGCGTACAATGAGCAGTTCTTC.

The chain recombines TRBV1 with TRBJ2-3; whether TRBD2, the table's D call, matches the DNA was not checked. TRBV1 is classified as a pseudogene. The CDR3 is made up of 14 amino acids. This CDR3 reads CISRYSGSPDTQYF. CDR3 coding DNA: TGCATCTCGAGGTATAGCGGGAGCCCAGATACGCAGTATTTT.